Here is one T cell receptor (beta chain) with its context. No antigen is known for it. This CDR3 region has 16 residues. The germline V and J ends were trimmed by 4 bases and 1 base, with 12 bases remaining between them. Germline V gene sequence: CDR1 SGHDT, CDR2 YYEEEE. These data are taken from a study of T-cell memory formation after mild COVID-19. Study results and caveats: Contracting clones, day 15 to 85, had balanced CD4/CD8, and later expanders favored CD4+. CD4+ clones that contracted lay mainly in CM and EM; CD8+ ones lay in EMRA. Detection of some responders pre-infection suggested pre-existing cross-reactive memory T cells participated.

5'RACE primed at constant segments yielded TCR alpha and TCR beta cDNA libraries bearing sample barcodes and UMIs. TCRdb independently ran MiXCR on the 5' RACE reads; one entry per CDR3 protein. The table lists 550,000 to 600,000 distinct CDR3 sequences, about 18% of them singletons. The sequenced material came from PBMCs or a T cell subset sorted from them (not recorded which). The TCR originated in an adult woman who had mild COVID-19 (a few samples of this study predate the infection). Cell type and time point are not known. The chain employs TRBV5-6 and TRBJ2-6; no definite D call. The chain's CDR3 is CASSLPLGSGANVLTF. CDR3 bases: TGTGCCAGCAGCCTTCCGTTGGGGTCTGGGGCCAACGTCCTGACTTTC.